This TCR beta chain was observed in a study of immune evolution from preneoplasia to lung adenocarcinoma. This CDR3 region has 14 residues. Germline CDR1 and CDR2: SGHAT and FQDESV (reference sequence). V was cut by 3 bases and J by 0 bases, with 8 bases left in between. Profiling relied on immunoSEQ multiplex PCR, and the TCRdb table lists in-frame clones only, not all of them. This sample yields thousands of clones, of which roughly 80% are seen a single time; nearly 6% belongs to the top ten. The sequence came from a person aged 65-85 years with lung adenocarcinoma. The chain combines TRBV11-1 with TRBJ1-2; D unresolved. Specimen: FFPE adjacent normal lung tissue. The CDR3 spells CASSFQAANYGYTF. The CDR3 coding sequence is TGTGCCAGCAGCTTTCAGGCGGCTAACTATGGCTACACCTTC.